This TCR beta chain was found in a study of regulatory dendritic cells for organ transplantation. Findings and limits, study-wide: Memory T cells were less diverse than naive, with memory CD8+ most oligoclonal.

Germline V gene lookup returns CDR1 LNHNV and CDR2 YYDKDF (reference sequence). The CDR3 contains 12 residues. Deletions cut 2 bases from V and 8 bases from J, with 9 bases between. Concerning this clone: Its antigen is unknown.

Using immunoSEQ multiplex PCR, the repertoire was profiled, and TCRdb retains in-frame clones only, with some absent. The table lists 12,000 or so clones, around two thirds of them singletons, with approximately 17% in the top ten. Naive CD45RA+ and memory CD45RO+ CD4+ or CD8+ T cells were FACS-sorted. This TCR was recovered from a human donor in good health. Sequenced material: memory CD8+ T cells from blood. Subset in this sample: CD45RO+ memory T cells. V usage is TRBV15 and J usage is TRBJ1-2, with D perhaps TRBD1 (6 bases). CDR3 protein: CATSRQGIGYTF. As DNA, the CDR3 is TGTGCCACCAGCAGACAGGGGATCGGCTACACCTTC.